This T cell receptor beta chain was observed in a study of blood T cell repertoires in COVID-19 (TCRdb year 2020). At the level of the whole study: Collaborator samples came from the United States, Italy and Spain and covered acute and convalescent phases of COVID-19. Samples came from the ongoing ImmuneRACE study (first 160 participants) plus 1,254 subjects from 6 global collaborators. A freely available public database, intended as a resource for researchers studying the immune response to SARS-CoV-2, is where the repertoires were released. The material from the prospective study consisted of cDNA or gDNA derived from T cells, B-cell-depleted T cells, or PBMCs. Where HLA class I and class II types were available, the types were taken from metadata supplied by the sample provider, not from assay-based typing. Nearly every sample came with metadata listing a de-identified subject ID, COVID-19 status, age in years and sex. The dataset comprised deeply sampled blood TCRbeta repertoires from subjects exposed to, actively infected with, or recovered from COVID-19.

The immunoSEQ Assay, a bias-controlled multiplex PCR, was used to amplify TCRbeta CDR3 regions from genomic DNA. The original methods were these. The number of nucleated cells in each sample was estimated by amplification of reference gene primers within the assay. To quantify the absolute abundance of each unique TCRbeta CDR3 rearrangement, sequence reads were collapsed and filtered. For each sample, productive Simpson clonality was calculated as the square root of Simpson's diversity index over productive rearrangements. Not all clones reach the TCRdb copy of this immuneACCESS table, which keeps in-frame sequences only. Checked studies attribute under half of the gap to unresolved V genes and leave the rest unexplained. V and J calls and clone size are those listed in that table; D and trimming were worked out from the DNA. This sample is represented by roughly 150,000 clones; approximately 91% of them were singletons. The ten largest clones add up to roughly 2.3% of the sample.

Per the germline V gene (reference sequence), LGHDT is the CDR1 and YNNKEL is the CDR2. The CDR3 covers 13 residues, taking in both the cysteine and the phenylalanine. Solely the CDR3 DNA is kept, with 39 bases framed from the first base. V is shortened by 2 bases, J by 3 bases, and the region joining them spans 8 bases. This clone was observed a handful of times. Its antigen remains unidentified. No base qualities exist here, and no much larger clone lies one base off it. Summary of the overall study and its limitations: Clinical and demographic metadata were provided uncurated, with the amount varying by source and participant.

Collaborating institutions collected whole blood in K2EDTA tubes following their own protocols. For TCRbeta analysis, collaborator samples were shipped as frozen whole blood, as isolated PBMCs, or as DNA extracted from either sample type. This clonotype was sampled from a man younger than 35 with acute or convalescent COVID-19. Sequenced: peripheral blood. The sequence links TRBV3-1 (or the pseudogene TRBV3-2) to TRBJ2-7, and perhaps TRBD2 as D gene, on 6 matching bases. The encoded CDR3 is CASSQQTSYEQYF. The DNA sequence is given as TGTGCCAGCAGCCAACAGACTAGCTACGAGCAGTACTTC.